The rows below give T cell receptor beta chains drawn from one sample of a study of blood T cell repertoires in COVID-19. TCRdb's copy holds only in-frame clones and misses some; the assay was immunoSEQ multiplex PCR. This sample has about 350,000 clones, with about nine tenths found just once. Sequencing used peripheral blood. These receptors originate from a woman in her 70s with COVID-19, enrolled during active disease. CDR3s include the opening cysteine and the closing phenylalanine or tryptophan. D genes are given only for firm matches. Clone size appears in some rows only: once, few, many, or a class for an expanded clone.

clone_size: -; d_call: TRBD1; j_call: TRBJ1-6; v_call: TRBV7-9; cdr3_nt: TGTGCCAGCAGCTCCTCGGACAGGGGTTATTCACCCCTCCACTTT; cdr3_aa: CASSSSDRGYSPLHF
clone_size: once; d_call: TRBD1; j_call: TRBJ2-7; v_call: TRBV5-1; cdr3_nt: TGCGCCAGCAGCCCTCAGGGGGCATCCTACGAGCAGTACTTC; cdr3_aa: CASSPQGASYEQYF
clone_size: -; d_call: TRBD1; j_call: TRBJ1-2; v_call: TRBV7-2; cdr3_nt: TGTGCCAGCAGCTTAGGACAGGGGGCGGGAGGCTACACCTTC; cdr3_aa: CASSLGQGAGGYTF
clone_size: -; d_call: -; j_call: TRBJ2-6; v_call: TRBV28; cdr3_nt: TGTGCCACTAGACAGGCAAGCTCTGGGGCCAACGTCCTGACTTTC; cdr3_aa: CATRQASSGANVLTF
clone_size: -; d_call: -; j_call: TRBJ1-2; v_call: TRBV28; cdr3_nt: TGTGCCAGCAGTCCTAGGGGACAAACCTATGGCTACACCTTC; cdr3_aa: CASSPRGQTYGYTF
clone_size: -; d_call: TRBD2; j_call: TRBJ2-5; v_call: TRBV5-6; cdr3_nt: TGTGCCAGCAGCTCGAGACTAGCGGGGCAAGAGACCCAGTACTTC; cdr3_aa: CASSSRLAGQETQYF
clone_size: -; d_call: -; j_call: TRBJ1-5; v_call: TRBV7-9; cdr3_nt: TGTGCCAGCAGCCTCGGCCAGGAAGGTCAGCCCCAGCATTTT; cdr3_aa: CASSLGQEGQPQHF
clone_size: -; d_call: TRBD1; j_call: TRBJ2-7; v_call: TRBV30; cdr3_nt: TGTGCCTGGAGTGGAGGGGGCAGCCCCTACGAGCAGTACTTC; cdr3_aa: CAWSGGGSPYEQYF
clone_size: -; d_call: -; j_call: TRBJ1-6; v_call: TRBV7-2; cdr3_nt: TGTGCCAGCAGCTTAGACTTGCCCTATAATTCACCCCTCCACTTT; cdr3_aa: CASSLDLPYNSPLHF
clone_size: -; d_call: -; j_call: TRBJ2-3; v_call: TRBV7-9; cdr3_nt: TGTGCCAGCAGTTGGGGGGTAACAGATACGCAGTATTTT; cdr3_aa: CASSWGVTDTQYF
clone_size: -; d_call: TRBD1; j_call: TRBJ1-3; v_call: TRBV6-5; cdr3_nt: TGTGCCAGCAGTCCTGGACAGGGGGCTGGAAACACCATATATTTT; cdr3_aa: CASSPGQGAGNTIYF
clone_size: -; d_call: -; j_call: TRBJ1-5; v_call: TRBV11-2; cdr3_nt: TGTGCCAGCAGTGAAAACAGGTGGGCTCAGCCCCAGCATTTT; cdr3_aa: CASSENRWAQPQHF
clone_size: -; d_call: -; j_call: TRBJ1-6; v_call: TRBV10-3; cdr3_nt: TGTGCCATCGGGGAGAGGGGGTCACCCCTCCACTTT; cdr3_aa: CAIGERGSPLHF
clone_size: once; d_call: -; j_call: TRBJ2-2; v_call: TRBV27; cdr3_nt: TGTGCCAGCAGGCCGGACACTTACACCGGGGAGCTGTTTTTT; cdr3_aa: CASRPDTYTGELFF
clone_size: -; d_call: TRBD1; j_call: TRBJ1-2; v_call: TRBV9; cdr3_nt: TGTGCCAGCAGCGTAGAGAGGGGGCGGAATGGCTACACCTTC; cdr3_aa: CASSVERGRNGYTF
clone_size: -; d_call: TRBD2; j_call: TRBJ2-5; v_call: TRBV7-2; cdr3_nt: TGTGCCAGCAGCTTACTAGCGGGGGGGTCCTGGGAGACCCAGTACTTC; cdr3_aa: CASSLLAGGSWETQYF
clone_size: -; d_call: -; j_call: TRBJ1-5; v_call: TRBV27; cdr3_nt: TGTGCCAGCAGACCGGGGGGGGCGAATCAGCCCCAGCATTTT; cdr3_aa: CASRPGGANQPQHF
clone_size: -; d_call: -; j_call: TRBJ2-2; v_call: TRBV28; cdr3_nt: TGTGCCAGCAGTTCAGGAGGGAGCGGCACCGGGGAGCTGTTTTTT; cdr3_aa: CASSSGGSGTGELFF
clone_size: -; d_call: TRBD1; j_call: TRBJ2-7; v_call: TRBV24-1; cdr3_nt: TGTGCCACCAGTGCTAACAGGGGCAGGGAGCAGTACTTC; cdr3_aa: CATSANRGREQYF
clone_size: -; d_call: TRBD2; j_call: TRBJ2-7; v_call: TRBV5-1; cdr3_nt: TGCGCCAGCGGTTTGGGCGGGGGGGCCGCAGAGCAGTACTTC; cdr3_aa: CASGLGGGAAEQYF
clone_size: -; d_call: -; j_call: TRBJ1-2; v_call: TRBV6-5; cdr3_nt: TGTGCCAGCAGTTATGGGGGAGGGAATGGCTACACCTTC; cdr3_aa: CASSYGGGNGYTF
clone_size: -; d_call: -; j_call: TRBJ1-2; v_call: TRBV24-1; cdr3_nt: TGTGCCACCAGTGATTTTCTACAGAATGGCTACACCTTC; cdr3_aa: CATSDFLQNGYTF
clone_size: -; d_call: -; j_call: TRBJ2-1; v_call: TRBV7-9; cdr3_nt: TGTGCCAGCCCTCAGGGAAGCAATGAGCAGTTCTTC; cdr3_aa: CASPQGSNEQFF
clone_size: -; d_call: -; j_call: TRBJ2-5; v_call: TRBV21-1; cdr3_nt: TGTGCCAGCAGCAAAGGCCGACGACAGGGGTTGGAGACCCAGTACTTC; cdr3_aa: CASSKGRRQGLETQYF
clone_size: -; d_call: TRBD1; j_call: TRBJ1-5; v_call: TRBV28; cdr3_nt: TGTGCCAGCAGTTTAGTCGCCAGGGGGCCCAATCAGCCCCAGCATTTT; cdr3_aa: CASSLVARGPNQPQHF
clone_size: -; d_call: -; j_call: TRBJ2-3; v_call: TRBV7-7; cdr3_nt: TGTGCCAGCAGCTTAGAGAAAGGAGGGACCCCAAGAACAGATACGCAGTATTTT; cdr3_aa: CASSLEKGGTPRTDTQYF
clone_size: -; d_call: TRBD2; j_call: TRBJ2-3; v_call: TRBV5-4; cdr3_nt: TGTGCCAGCAGCTTGCCTAGCGGGGGCACAGATACGCAGTATTTT; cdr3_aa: CASSLPSGGTDTQYF
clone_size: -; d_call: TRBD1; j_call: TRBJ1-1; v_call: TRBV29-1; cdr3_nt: TGCAGCGTTGTGGGACAGGAAGTATCCAACACTGAAGCTTTCTTT; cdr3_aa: CSVVGQEVSNTEAFF
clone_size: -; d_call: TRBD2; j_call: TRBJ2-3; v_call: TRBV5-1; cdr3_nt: TGCGCCAGCAGCTCCAAGCGGGGGGGAGCAGATACGCAGTATTTT; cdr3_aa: CASSSKRGGADTQYF
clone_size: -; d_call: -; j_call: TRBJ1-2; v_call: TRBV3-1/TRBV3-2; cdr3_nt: TGTGCCAGCAGCCTGGGCGGGGGCTACACCTTC; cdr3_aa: CASSLGGGYTF
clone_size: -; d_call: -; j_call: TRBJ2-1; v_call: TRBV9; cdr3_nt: TGTGCCAGCAGCGCCCCCGGGGGCTACAATGAGCAGTTCTTC; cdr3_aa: CASSAPGGYNEQFF
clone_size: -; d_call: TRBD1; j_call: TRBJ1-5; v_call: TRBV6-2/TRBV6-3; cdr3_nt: TGTGCCAGCAGTGGAGAACAGGGGCCCAGCAATCAGCCCCAGCATTTT; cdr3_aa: CASSGEQGPSNQPQHF
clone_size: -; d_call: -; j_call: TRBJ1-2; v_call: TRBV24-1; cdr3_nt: TGTGCCACCAGTGGGGAGGATGGCTACACCTTC; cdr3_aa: CATSGEDGYTF
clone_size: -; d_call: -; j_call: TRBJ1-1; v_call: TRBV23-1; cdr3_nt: TGCGCCAGCAGCGGTAAGGGGGTACTGGCTTTCTTT; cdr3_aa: CASSGKGVLAFF
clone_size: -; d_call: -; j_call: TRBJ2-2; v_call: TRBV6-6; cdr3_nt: TGTGCCAGCAGTTACTCGATGGGGGCCGGGACCGGGGAGCTGTTTTTT; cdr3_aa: CASSYSMGAGTGELFF
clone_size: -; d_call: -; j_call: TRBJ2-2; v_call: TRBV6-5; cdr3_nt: TGTGCCAGCAGTTACTCGTTTGCAGGGGACGCCGGGGAGCTGTTTTTT; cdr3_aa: CASSYSFAGDAGELFF
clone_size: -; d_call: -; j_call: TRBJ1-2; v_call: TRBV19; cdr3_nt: TGTGCCAGTAGTATAGGCGGGTCAGACTATGGCTACACCTTC; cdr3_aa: CASSIGGSDYGYTF
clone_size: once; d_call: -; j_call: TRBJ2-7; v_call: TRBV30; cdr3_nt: TGTGCCTGCCAGGACTCCCGCTCCTACGAGCAGTACTTC; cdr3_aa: CACQDSRSYEQYF
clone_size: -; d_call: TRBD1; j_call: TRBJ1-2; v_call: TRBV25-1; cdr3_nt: TGTGCCAGCAGTACCGACAGGGGAGCGAACTATGGCTACACCTTC; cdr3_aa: CASSTDRGANYGYTF
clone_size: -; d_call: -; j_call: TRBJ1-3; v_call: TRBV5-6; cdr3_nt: TGTGCCAGCAGCTTGGGCTACCCTGGAAACACCATATATTTT; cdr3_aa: CASSLGYPGNTIYF
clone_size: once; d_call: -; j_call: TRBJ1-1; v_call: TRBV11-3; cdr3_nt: TGTGCCAGCAGCTTAGTACCGGGGGCTGAAGCTTTCTTT; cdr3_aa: CASSLVPGAEAFF
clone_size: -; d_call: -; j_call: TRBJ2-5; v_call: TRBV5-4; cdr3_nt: TGTGCCAGCAGCCTTGACAAGGAGACCCAGTACTTC; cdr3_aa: CASSLDKETQYF
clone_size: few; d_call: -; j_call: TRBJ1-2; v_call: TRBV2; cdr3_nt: TGTGCCAGCAGTCCCTCCACAGGGCACTATGGCTACACCTTC; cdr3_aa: CASSPSTGHYGYTF
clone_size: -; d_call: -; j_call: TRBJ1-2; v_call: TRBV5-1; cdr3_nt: TGCGCCAGCAGCGCCCGGGGTCATTCTAACTATGGCTACACCTTC; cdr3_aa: CASSARGHSNYGYTF
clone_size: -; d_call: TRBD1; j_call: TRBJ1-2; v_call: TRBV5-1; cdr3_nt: TGCGCCAGCAGCTCCACTAGACAGGGTAGGGTCTATGGCTACACCTTC; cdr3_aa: CASSSTRQGRVYGYTF
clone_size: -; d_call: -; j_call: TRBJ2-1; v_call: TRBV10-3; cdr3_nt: TGTGCCATCAGTGAAAGGGGGGACTACTCCTCCTACAATGAGCAGTTCTTC; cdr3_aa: CAISERGDYSSYNEQFF
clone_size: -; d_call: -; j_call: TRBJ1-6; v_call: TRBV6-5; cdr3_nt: TGTGCCAGCAGTTACTCGGGGGGCTATAATTCACCCCTCCACTTT; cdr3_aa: CASSYSGGYNSPLHF
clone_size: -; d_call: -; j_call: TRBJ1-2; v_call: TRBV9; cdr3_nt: TGTGCCAGCAGCGTAGGGGGCCAAGGACACGGCTACACCTTC; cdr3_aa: CASSVGGQGHGYTF
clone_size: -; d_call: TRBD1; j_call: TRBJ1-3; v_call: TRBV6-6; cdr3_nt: TGTGCCGCTCGTCAGGGGGCGAGTGGAAACACCATATATTTT; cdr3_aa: CAARQGASGNTIYF
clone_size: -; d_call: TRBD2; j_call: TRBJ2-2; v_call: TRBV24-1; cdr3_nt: TGTGCCACCAGTGGTAGTAGCGGGGGGCCGAACACCGGGGAGCTGTTTTTT; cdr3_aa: CATSGSSGGPNTGELFF
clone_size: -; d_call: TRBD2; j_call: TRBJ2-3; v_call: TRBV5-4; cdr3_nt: TGTGCCAGCAGCTTAACTGGTGGGGGGGGAAAGGATACGCAGTATTTT; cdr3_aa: CASSLTGGGGKDTQYF
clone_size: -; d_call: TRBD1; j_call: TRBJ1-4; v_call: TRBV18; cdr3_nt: TGTGCCAGCTCACCAGGGACAGGGCCTGAAAAACTGTTTTTT; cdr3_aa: CASSPGTGPEKLFF